This T cell receptor (beta chain) was captured in a study of blood T cell repertoires in COVID-19 (dated by TCRdb to about 2020). Background on the whole study: Samples from collaborators originated in the United States, Italy and Spain and spanned both the acute and convalescent phases of COVID-19. The material from the prospective study consisted of cDNA or gDNA derived from T cells, B-cell-depleted T cells, or PBMCs. Subjects who had been exposed to COVID-19, were actively infected with it, or had recovered from it provided the deeply sampled blood TCRbeta repertoires that made up the dataset. The repertoires were made available in a free public database intended to serve as a resource for research on the immune response to SARS-CoV-2. Samples were obtained from the ongoing ImmuneRACE study (first 160 participants) and from about 1,300 subjects provided by 6 global collaborators. Nearly every sample came with metadata listing a de-identified subject ID, COVID-19 status, age in years and sex. Where available, HLA class I and class II types were obtained from metadata supplied by the sample provider rather than from assay-based typing.

Enrolling through a virtual design, the prospective study's participants ranged in age from roughly 18 to 90 years and lived across 20 to 25 United States geographic areas. To assign participants to cohorts, the prospective study relied on clinical history that participants themselves reported in a screening survey and a study questionnaire. ImmuneRACE Cohort 3 recovered participants were defined by two consecutive negative NP/OP PCR tests, healthcare professional clearance, or symptom resolution. In the prospective study, whole blood, serum and a nasopharyngeal or oropharyngeal swab were collected from each participant by mobile phlebotomists. Participants in the prospective study had the option to provide additional blood draws and questionnaires over a 2-month period. Blood samples from the prospective study were shipped frozen or at room temperature prior to DNA extraction. For this chain, trimming is 4 bases at the V end and 3 bases at the J end, and the number of junction bases without a gene match is 4. CDR1 SGDLS and CDR2 YYNGEE were looked up in the germline V gene. The CDR3 has 14 amino acids, counting the end cysteine and phenylalanine. Only the CDR3 DNA is retained, 42 bases long and in frame from the first base.

The immunoSEQ Assay, a bias-controlled multiplex PCR, was used to amplify TCRbeta CDR3 regions from genomic DNA. On the authors' methods: Within the assay, amplification of reference gene primers was used to estimate how many nucleated cells each sample contained. To quantify the absolute abundance of each unique TCRbeta CDR3 rearrangement, sequence reads were collapsed and filtered. For each sample, productive Simpson clonality was calculated as the square root of Simpson's diversity index over productive rearrangements. Imported from immuneACCESS, the table was reduced by TCRdb to in-frame sequences with V and J called. These copies leave out some clones; in studies compared against another copy, an unresolved V gene accounts for under half, and the cause of the remainder is not known. Clonal size and the V and J genes are those of that table, whereas D and trimming came from the DNA. The sample yields hundreds of thousands of clones; more than 75% were counted once. The ten largest make up roughly 2.6% of the sample.

Points on this clone: The antigen it binds to is not known. There are no base qualities to consult, and no much larger clone falls within one base.

Points the paper makes about the study in general: The quantity of clinical and demographic metadata differed by source and by participant and was supplied without curation.

The source is a man between 60 and 75 years old who had recovered from COVID-19. The specimen was PBMCs or T cells enriched from blood (not recorded which). In this chain, TRBV9 is recombined with TRBJ2-7, and 10 junctional nucleotides match TRBD1. The sequenced DNA is TGTGCCAGCAGCCCTCGGACAGGGGGCTACGAGCAGTACTTC. It encodes CASSPRTGGYEQYF. The entire variable domain, with the stretches around the CDR3 drawn from the reference TRBV9 and TRBJ2-7 proteins, is DSGVTQTPKHLITATGQRVTLRCSPRSGDLSVYWYQQSLDQGLQFLIQYYNGEERAKGNILERFSAQQFPDLHSELNLSSLELGDSALYFCASSPRTGGYEQYFGPGTRLTVT.